This is a list of T cell receptor beta chains from one sample in a study of blood T cell repertoires in COVID-19. The repertoire was sequenced with immunoSEQ multiplex PCR; TCRdb's copy has only in-frame clones and lacks some. This sample has around 480,000 clones, with approximately 90% found just once. Sequencing was performed on PBMCs or T cells enriched from blood (not recorded which). All receptors come from a woman aged 18 to 35 who had recovered from COVID-19. Each CDR3 is given with its conserved first and last residue. A D gene is named only where the DNA matches it firmly. Only some rows state a clone size, as once, few, many or a class for expanded clones.

v_call	j_call	d_call	clone_size	cdr3_nt	cdr3_aa
TRBV5-1	TRBJ1-3	-	-	TGCGCCAGCAGCCCTAGGGAGGGAGCCGGAAACACCATATATTTT	CASSPREGAGNTIYF
TRBV10-1	TRBJ2-7	-	-	TGCGCCAGCAGTGGGGGATCGACAGGATATCTTTACGAGCAGTACTTC	CASSGGSTGYLYEQYF
TRBV30	TRBJ1-1	-	few	TGTGCCTGGAGATTAGGAGGGGAAAACACTGAAGCTTTCTTT	CAWRLGGENTEAFF
TRBV24-1	TRBJ2-5	TRBD2	-	TGTGCCACCAGTGGACTGACAGCGGGGGGCCAAGAGACCCAGTACTTC	CATSGLTAGGQETQYF
TRBV27	TRBJ2-2	-	many	TGTGCCAGCAGTTCTCTATCCAGTGATAGCGGTACCGGGGAGCTGTTTTTT	CASSSLSSDSGTGELFF
TRBV5-1	TRBJ1-2	TRBD1	-	TGCGCCAGCAGCTCGCGCGTCCCGGAATCACCGGGACAGGGTTTGGGGGGCTACACCTTC	CASSSRVPESPGQGLGGYTF
TRBV11-2	TRBJ2-1	TRBD1	-	TGTGCCAGCAGCTTAGGGCAACCTCGGGCAGGGGGTTTGTACAATGAGCAGTTCTTC	CASSLGQPRAGGLYNEQFF
TRBV25-1	TRBJ1-2	-	-	TGTGCCAGCAGTCCGGGATATGGCTACACCTTC	CASSPGYGYTF
TRBV12-5	TRBJ2-5	-	-	TGTGCTAGTGGTTTGGGAGGAAGGGGAGAGACCCAGTACTTC	CASGLGGRGETQYF
TRBV7-9	TRBJ1-2	-	once	TGTGCCAGCAGCCACCCCGGGAGCGGGTCGTATGGCTACACCTTC	CASSHPGSGSYGYTF
TRBV28	TRBJ1-5	-	-	TGTGCCAGCAGTTTGCGTCGGGATCAGCCCCAGCATTTT	CASSLRRDQPQHF
TRBV5-6	TRBJ1-1	-	-	TGTGCCAGCAGCTTCCTACAGGCTAAAAACACTGAAGCTTTCTTT	CASSFLQAKNTEAFF
TRBV5-4	TRBJ2-7	TRBD1	once	TGTGCCAGCAGCTTGGTTCAGGGACAGGGGACTTACGAGCAGTACTTC	CASSLVQGQGTYEQYF
TRBV2	TRBJ2-1	TRBD2	-	TGTGCCAGCAGCAATAGCGGGGGGGCCTACAATGAGCAGTTCTTC	CASSNSGGAYNEQFF
TRBV7-8	TRBJ2-5	-	-	TGTGCCAGCAGCGGGACTGGGCAAGAGACCCAGTACTTC	CASSGTGQETQYF
TRBV9	TRBJ1-4	-	-	TGTGCCAGCAGCCCCCCCGAGAGCCCCAATGAAAAACTGTTTTTT	CASSPPESPNEKLFF
TRBV3-1/TRBV3-2	TRBJ2-7	-	-	TGTGCCAGCAGCCCTTTACCCTCCGACAGTCCCCCCTACGAGCAGTACTTC	CASSPLPSDSPPYEQYF
TRBV2	TRBJ1-1	TRBD1	-	TGTGCCAGCAGTCCACCGGGACAGGGGAGTGAAGCTTTCTTT	CASSPPGQGSEAFF
TRBV4-1	TRBJ1-2	-	-	TGCGCCAGCACCCCAAGGGGCACACCGAACTATGGCTACACCTTC	CASTPRGTPNYGYTF
TRBV2	TRBJ1-1	-	-	TGTGCCAGCAGAACAGAACAGAACACTGAAGCTTTCTTT	CASRTEQNTEAFF
TRBV27	TRBJ1-4	TRBD1	-	TGTGCCAGCAGTCGCCGACAGGGTGGTCCCGTTAATGAAAAACTGTTTTTT	CASSRRQGGPVNEKLFF
TRBV5-1	TRBJ1-4	-	-	TGCGCCAGCAGCTTCCAAAGGGGATTTAATGAAAAACTGTTTTTT	CASSFQRGFNEKLFF